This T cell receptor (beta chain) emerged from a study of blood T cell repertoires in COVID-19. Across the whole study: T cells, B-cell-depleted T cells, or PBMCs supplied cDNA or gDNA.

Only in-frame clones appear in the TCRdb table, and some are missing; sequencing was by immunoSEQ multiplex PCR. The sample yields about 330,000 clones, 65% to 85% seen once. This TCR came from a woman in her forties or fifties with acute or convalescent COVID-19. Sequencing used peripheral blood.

The CDR3 spells CASSITGTADGYTF. The CDR3 DNA is TGTGCCAGCAGCATCACCGGGACAGCGGATGGCTACACCTTC. The genes are TRBV9 and TRBJ1-2; TRBD1 aligns across 7 bases. After removal of 4 bases from V and 6 bases from J, the junction contained 9 bases not matched to a gene. This CDR3 has 14 residues. Germline V gene lookup returns CDR1 SGDLS and CDR2 YYNGEE.